This T cell receptor beta chain derives from a study of vaccination effects on CD4 cells after COVID-19. This CDR3 is 16 amino acids long. CDR1 and CDR2 (germline): MDHEN, SYDVKM. V was cut by 1 base and J by 8 bases, with 20 bases left in between. The ViraFEST assay expanded antigen-specific CD4+ T cells with viral peptide pools before sequencing. After less than 11 days in culture, the CD4+ T cells were isolated. Prior SARS-CoV-2 infection was absent in the vaccine recipients, as shown by negative nucleocapsid antibodies. With around 10 ug/ml peptides and around 9.6 IU/ml IL-2, over 1.5 million PBMC per well were cultured. Half the medium was swapped for IL-2 medium on days 3 and 7. Produced via immunoSEQ multiplex PCR; TCRdb's table is partial and in-frame only. There are 35,000 to 40,000 clones in the sample; about 66% occur only once, and 15% lies in the top ten. Study-wide points: Cross-reactivity with common cold coronaviruses was shown by only 1 of 255 vaccine-induced clones in healthy vaccinees.

Concerning this clone itself: The target antigen is unknown.

The V gene is TRBV28, the J gene TRBJ1-2; D is unresolved. This TCR was recovered from a human donor who received a COVID-19 vaccine. The sequences come from CD4+ T cells from PBMCs cultured with HCoV-OC43 spike peptides, collected before COVID-19 vaccination. This sample's subset: HCoV-OC43 spike overlapping peptide pool stimulation. The CDR3 is CASSLSAQAVGMGYTF. The CDR3 region has the DNA TGTGCCAGCAGTTTATCAGCGCAGGCGGTCGGTATGGGCTACACCTTC.